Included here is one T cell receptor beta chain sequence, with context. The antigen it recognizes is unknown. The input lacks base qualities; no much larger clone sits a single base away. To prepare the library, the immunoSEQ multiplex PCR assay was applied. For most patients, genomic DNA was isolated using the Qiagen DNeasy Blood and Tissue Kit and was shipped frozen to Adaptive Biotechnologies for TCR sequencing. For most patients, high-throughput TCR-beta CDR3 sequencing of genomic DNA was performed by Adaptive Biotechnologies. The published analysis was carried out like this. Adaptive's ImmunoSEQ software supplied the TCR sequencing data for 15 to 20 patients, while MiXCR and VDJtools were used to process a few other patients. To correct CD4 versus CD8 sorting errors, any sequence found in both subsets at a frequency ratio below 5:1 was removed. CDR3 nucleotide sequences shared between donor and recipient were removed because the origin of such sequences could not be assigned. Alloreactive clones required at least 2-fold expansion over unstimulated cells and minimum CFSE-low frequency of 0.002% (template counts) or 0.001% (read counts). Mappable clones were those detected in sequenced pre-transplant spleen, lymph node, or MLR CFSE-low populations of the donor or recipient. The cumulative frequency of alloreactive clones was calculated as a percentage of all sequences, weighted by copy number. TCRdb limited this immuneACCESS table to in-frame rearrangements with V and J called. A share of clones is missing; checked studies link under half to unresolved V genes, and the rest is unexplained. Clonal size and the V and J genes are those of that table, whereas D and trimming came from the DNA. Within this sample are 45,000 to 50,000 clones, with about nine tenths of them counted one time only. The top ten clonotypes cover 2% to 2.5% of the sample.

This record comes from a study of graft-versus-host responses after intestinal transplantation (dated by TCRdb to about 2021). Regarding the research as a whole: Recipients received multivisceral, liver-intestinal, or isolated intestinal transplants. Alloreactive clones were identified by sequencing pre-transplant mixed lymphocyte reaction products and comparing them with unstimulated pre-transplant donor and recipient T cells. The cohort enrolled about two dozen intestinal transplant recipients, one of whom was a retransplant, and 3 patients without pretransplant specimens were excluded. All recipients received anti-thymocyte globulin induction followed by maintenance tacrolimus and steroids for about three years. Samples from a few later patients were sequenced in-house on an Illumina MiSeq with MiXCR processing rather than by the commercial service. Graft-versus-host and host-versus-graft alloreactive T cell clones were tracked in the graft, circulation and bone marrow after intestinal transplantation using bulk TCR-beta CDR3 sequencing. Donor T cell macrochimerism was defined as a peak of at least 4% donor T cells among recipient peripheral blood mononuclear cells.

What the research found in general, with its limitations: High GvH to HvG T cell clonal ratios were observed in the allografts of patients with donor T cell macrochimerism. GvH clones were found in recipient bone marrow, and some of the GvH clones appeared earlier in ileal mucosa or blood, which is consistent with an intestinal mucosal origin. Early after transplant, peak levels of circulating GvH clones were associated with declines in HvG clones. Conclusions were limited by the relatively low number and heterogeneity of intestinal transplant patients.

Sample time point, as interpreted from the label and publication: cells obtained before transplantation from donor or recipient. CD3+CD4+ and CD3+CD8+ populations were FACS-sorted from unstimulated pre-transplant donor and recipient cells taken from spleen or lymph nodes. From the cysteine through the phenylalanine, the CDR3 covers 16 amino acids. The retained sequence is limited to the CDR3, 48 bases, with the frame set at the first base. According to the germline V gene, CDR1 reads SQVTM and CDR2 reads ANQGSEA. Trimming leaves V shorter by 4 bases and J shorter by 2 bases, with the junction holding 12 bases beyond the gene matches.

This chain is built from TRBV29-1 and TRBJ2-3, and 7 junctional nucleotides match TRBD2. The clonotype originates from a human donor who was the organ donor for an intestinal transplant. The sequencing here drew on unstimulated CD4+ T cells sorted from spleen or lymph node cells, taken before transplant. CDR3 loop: CSVGIVGGRATDTQYF. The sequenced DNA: TGCAGCGTTGGGATTGTCGGGGGGAGGGCCACAGATACGCAGTATTTT.